This entry lists 14 T cell receptor beta chains sequenced from one sample in a study of T-cell memory formation after mild COVID-19. In TCRdb, the 5' RACE reads were re-called with MiXCR into one record per CDR3 protein. The repertoire consists of about 400,000 distinct CDR3 sequences, with about a quarter occurring once and the leading ten covering around 13%. The sample comprised PBMCs or a T cell subset sorted from them (not recorded which). These TCRs come from an adult woman who had mild COVID-19 (a few samples of this study predate the infection). Cell type and time point are not known.

This clonotype was counted a few times. This chain connects TRBV19 to TRBJ2-5, with 9 bases lining up with TRBD1. The CDR3 loop spans 14 amino acids. With 5 bases clipped from V and 5 bases from J, the junction kept 6 bases outside the gene matches. Germline lookup yields CDR1 LNHDA and CDR2 SQIVND (reference sequence). The CDR3 loop is CASSPGQGWETQYF. CDR3 in DNA: TGTGCCAGTAGTCCTGGACAGGGGTGGGAGACCCAGTACTTC. Based on the CDR3 plus reference TRBV19 and TRBJ2-5, the full variable domain is DGGITQSPKYLFRKEGQNVTLSCEQNLNHDAMYWYRQDPGQGLRLIYYSQIVNDFQKGDIAEGYSVSREKKESFPLTVTSAQKNPTAFYLCASSPGQGWETQYFGPGTRLLVL.

This clonotype was detected a few times. CDR3 sequence: CSVDRGPRGETQYF. The CDR3 DNA follows: TGCAGCGTTGATCGAGGACCGAGGGGGGAGACCCAGTACTTC. The chain has TRBV29-1 and TRBJ2-5; tentative D call: TRBD1 (6 bases). Germline loops: CDR1 SQVTM, CDR2 ANQGSEA. CDR3 length: 14 amino acids. Trimming removed 3 bases from V and 5 bases from J, with 16 bases in between. The full variable domain, in which reference TRBV29-1 and TRBJ2-5 provide the parts outside the CDR3, is SAVISQKPSRDICQRGTSLTIQCQVDSQVTMMFWYRQQPGQSLTLIATANQGSEATYESGFVIDKFPISRPNLTFSTLTVSNMSPEDSSIYLCSVDRGPRGETQYFGPGTRLLVL.

This sequence joins TRBV7-8 and TRBJ2-7; 8 positions agree with TRBD2. In germline, CDR1 is SGHVS, CDR2 FQNEAQ. The V segment lost 4 bases and the J segment 5 bases; nucleotides outside the gene matches: 16. This CDR3 region has 17 residues. This CDR3 is CASSSLPSERGKNEQYF. CDR3 nucleotide sequence: TGTGCCAGCAGCTCCCTCCCCTCAGAGCGGGGGAAGAACGAGCAGTACTTC.

This clonotype came up once. The chain combines TRBV4-2 with TRBJ2-7; 8 positions agree with TRBD2. This CDR3 is 15 amino acids long. The germline V gene has CDR1 LGHNA and CDR2 YNFKEQ. The V gene end was trimmed by 0 bases and the J gene end by 4 bases; junction bases not matched to a gene: 5. The CDR3 bases are TGTGCCAGCAGCCAAGACCCAGCGGGAGTGTACGAGCAGTACTTC. This gives the protein CASSQDPAGVYEQYF.

J is TRBJ2-1 and V is TRBV12-3 or TRBV12-4; 8 bases align to TRBD2. Trimming took 4 bases from V and 2 from J; bases not matched to a gene: 7. The length of the CDR3 is 16 residues. Here the CDR3 reads CASSSRGGWAYNEQFF. CDR3 nucleotide sequence: TGTGCCAGCAGTTCACGGGGGGGGTGGGCCTACAATGAGCAGTTCTTC.

The chain combines TRBV3-1 with TRBJ1-1, with unresolved D. The CDR3 consists of 15 residues. Trimming removed 0 bases from V and 1 base from J, with 9 bases in between. CDR1 and CDR2 from the germline V gene are LGHDT and YNNKEL (reference sequence). CDR3 nucleotides: TGTGCCAGCAGCCAAGATGCACGGCGGAACACTGAAGCTTTCTTT. Protein: CASSQDARRNTEAFF.

V usage is TRBV13 and J usage is TRBJ1-1; D is ambiguous. Germline CDR1 is PRHDT and CDR2 is FYEKMQ (reference sequence). Trimming stripped 4 bases from V and 2 bases from J, with 14 bases between. The CDR3 runs to 15 residues. CDR3 in amino acids: CASSSLGGSNTEAFF. For the CDR3, the DNA is TGTGCCAGCAGCTCCCTTGGAGGGTCAAACACTGAAGCTTTCTTT.

V gene TRBV24-1 combines with J gene TRBJ2-7, with unresolved D. Germline CDR1 reads KGHDR; CDR2 reads SFDVKD. V was cut by 0 bases and J by 5 bases, with 7 bases left in between. This CDR3 has 13 amino acids. The CDR3 sequence: CATSDLQTHEQYF. CDR3 DNA sequence: TGTGCCACCAGTGATTTGCAAACTCACGAGCAGTACTTC.

This clonotype occurred a few times. This rearrangement joins TRBV10-3 to TRBJ2-3; D not certain. V lost 2 bases to trimming and J lost 8 bases, with 8 bases between them. This CDR3 is 12 amino acids long. The germline V gene has CDR1 ENHRY and CDR2 SYGVKD. The CDR3 DNA is TGTGCCATCAGTGAGGAGTCTGCTACGCAGTATTTT. Translating it yields CAISEESATQYF.

This clonotype was seen a handful of times. J is TRBJ2-3 and V is TRBV4-2; no clear D gene. This CDR3 is 15 amino acids long. Trimming stripped 0 bases from V and 6 bases from J, with 13 bases between. Germline loops: CDR1 LGHNA, CDR2 YNFKEQ. The CDR3 region is CASSQEETPADTQYF. CDR3 coding DNA: TGTGCCAGCAGCCAAGAAGAGACACCCGCCGATACGCAGTATTTT.

The chain is built from TRBV11-2 and TRBJ2-7; D perhaps matches TRBD1 (5 bases). The germline gives CDR1 SGHAT, CDR2 FQNNGV. The CDR3 has 14 amino acids. V shed 2 bases and J shed 2 bases, with 10 bases lying between them. The CDR3: CASSLSGSTYEQYF. The DNA of the CDR3 is TGTGCCAGCAGCTTATCAGGGTCGACCTACGAGCAGTACTTC.

This clonotype was counted a few times. The genes are TRBV7-9 and TRBJ2-2, with TRBD2 matching over 10 bases. Germline V lookup: CDR1 SEHNR, CDR2 FQNEAQ (reference sequence). Losses at the gene ends were 6 bases for V and 5 bases for J; bases not matched to a gene: 3. This CDR3 is 14 amino acids long. The DNA of the CDR3 is TGTGCCAGCAGACCGACTAGCGGGACCGGGGAGCTGTTTTTT. Translating it yields CASRPTSGTGELFF.

The chain joins TRBV27 to TRBJ2-3; 8 bases line up with TRBD1. Looked up from germline, CDR1 is MNHEY and CDR2 is SMNVEV (reference sequence). Trimming took 2 bases from V and 8 from J; bases not matched to a gene: 12. This CDR3 comprises 16 residues. The CDR3 here is CASSLIGQGLMVTQYF. Written as DNA, the CDR3 is TGTGCCAGCAGTTTAATCGGACAGGGTTTGATGGTTACGCAGTATTTT.

The chain couples TRBV20-1 to TRBJ2-7, with 7 bases matching TRBD2. The CDR3 totals 17 residues. In germline, CDR1 is DFQATT, CDR2 SNEGSKA (reference sequence). V was pared by 1 base and J by 6 bases, with 18 bases of the junction left unmatched. The CDR3 bases are TGCAGTGCTAGAGGGGGCGGGGGAAATCCGCGGGTCTCCGAGCAGTACTTC. This translates into CSARGGGGNPRVSEQYF.